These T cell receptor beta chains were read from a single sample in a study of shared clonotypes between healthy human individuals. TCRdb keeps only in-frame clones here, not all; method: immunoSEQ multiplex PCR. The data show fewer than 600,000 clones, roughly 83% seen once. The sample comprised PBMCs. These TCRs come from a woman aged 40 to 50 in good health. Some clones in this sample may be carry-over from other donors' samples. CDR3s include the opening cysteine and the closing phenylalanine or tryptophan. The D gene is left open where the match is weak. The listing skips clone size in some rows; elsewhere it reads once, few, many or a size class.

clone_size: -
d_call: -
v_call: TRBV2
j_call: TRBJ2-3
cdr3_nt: TGTGCCACCAAACCAAGGGGAGATACGCAGTATTTT
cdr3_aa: CATKPRGDTQYF

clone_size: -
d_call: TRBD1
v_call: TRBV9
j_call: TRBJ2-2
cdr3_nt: TGTGCCAGCAGCTCTCGGACAGGGGACCAAACTCGCACCGGGGAGCTGTTTTTT
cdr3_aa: CASSSRTGDQTRTGELFF

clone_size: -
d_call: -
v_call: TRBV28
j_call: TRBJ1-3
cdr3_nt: TGTGCCAGCAGTTTTAATGTGGGGGCCACTCACTCTGGAAACACCATATATTTT
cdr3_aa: CASSFNVGATHSGNTIYF

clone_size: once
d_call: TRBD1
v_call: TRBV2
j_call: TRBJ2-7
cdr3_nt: TGTGCCAGTAGGGACAGCTTCTACGAGCAGTACTTC
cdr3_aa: CASRDSFYEQYF

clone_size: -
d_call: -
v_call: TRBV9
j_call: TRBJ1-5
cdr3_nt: TGTGCCAGCAGCGCCAGACACCGGGATGGCAATCAGCCCCAGCATTTT
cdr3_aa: CASSARHRDGNQPQHF

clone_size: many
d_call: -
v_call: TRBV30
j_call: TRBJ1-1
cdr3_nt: TGTGCCTGGAGTGTTCGCTGGGACACCGAAGCTTTCTTT
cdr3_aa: CAWSVRWDTEAFF

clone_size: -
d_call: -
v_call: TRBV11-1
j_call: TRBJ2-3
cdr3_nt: TGTGCCAGCAGCTTGAATTGGGGGAGCACAGATACGCAGTATTTT
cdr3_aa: CASSLNWGSTDTQYF

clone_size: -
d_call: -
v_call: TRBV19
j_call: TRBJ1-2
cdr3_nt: TGTGCCAGTAGTATAGGGTGGAAGTCGGATGGCTACACCTTC
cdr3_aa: CASSIGWKSDGYTF

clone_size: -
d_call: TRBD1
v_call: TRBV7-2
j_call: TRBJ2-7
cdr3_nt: TGTGCCAGCAGCCACGGGACAGGGTCCTCCTACGAGCAGTACTTC
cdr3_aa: CASSHGTGSSYEQYF

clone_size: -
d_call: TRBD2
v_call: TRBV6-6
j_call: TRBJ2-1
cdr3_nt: TGTGCCAGCACTGCGTGGGGAGGGGAGGGCAATGAGCAGTTCTTC
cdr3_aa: CASTAWGGEGNEQFF

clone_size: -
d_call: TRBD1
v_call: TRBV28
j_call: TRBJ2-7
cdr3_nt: TGTGCCAGCAGAGACAGGGGAGCCTCCTACGAGCAGTACTTC
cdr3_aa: CASRDRGASYEQYF

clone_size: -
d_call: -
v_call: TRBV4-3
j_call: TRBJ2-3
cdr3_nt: TGCGCCAGCAGCCCCTTCGGGGCCCTCAGCACAGATACGCAGTATTTT
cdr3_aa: CASSPFGALSTDTQYF

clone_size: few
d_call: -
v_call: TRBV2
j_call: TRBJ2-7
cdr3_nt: TGTGCCAGCAAGGAGTACGAGCAGTACTTC
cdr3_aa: CASKEYEQYF

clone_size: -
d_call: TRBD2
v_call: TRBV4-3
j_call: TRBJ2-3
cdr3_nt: TGCGCCAGCAGCCAACGACCGGGACTAGCGGGGGGAGATACGCAGTATTTT
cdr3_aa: CASSQRPGLAGGDTQYF

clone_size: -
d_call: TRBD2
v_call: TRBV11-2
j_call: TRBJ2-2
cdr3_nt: TGTGCCAGCAGCCCACGGGCTAGCGGGTGGGCCGGGGAGCTGTTTTTT
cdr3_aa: CASSPRASGWAGELFF

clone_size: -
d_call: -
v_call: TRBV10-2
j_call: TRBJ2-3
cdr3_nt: TGCGCCAGCCGCACAGTCGGGCCTCATACTGCAGATACGCAGTATTTT
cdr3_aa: CASRTVGPHTADTQYF

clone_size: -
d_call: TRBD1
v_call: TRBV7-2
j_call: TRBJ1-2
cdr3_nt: TGTGCCAGCAGCTTATACAGGGGTGGTGGCTACACCTTC
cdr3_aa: CASSLYRGGGYTF

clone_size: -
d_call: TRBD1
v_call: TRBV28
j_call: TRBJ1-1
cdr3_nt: TGTGCCAGCAGACCGTCAGGGGGTACGAACACTGAAGCTTTCTTT
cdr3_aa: CASRPSGGTNTEAFF

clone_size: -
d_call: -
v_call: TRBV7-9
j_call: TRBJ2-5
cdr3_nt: TGTGCCAGCAGCTCACAGGGTGCCCGGGAGACCCAGTACTTC
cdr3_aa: CASSSQGARETQYF

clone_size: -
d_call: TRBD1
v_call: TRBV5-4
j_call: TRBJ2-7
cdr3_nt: TGTGCCAGCAGCTCGAGGGACAGGGGGCTCTACGAGCAGTACTTC
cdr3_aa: CASSSRDRGLYEQYF

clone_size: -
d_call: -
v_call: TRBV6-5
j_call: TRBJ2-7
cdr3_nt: TGTGCCAGCAGTTACTGCATACGTCCCACTCCACCCGAGCAGTACTTC
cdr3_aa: CASSYCIRPTPPEQYF

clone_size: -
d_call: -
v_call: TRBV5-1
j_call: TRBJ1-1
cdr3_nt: TGCGCCAGCAGCTTGGAACCGCCAGGTCGGGCTTGGAACACTGAAGCTTTCTTT
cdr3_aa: CASSLEPPGRAWNTEAFF

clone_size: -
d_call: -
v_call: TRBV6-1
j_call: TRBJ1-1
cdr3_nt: TGTGCCAGCAGTCGAACAGAGAACACTGAAGCTTTCTTT
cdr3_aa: CASSRTENTEAFF

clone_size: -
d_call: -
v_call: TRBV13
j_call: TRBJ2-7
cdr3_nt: TGTGCCAGCAGCTTAGTGAGTGAGAGCGAGCAGTACTTC
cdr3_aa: CASSLVSESEQYF

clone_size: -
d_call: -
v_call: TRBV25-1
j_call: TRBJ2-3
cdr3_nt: TGTGCCAGCAGTGATGGAGGGTCCCCTAGCACAGATACGCAGTATTTT
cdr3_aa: CASSDGGSPSTDTQYF

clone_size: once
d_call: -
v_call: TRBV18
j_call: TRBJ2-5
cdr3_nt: TGTGCCAGCTCACCCATGGCCCGAGAGACCCAGTACTTC
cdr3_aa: CASSPMARETQYF

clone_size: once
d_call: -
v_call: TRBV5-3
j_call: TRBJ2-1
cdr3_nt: TGTGCCAGAAGCGGCCCTGGAATTGAGCAGTTCTTC
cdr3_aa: CARSGPGIEQFF

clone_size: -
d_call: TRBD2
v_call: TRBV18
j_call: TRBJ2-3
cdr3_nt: TGTGCCAGCTCACCACGGGCTAGCGGGAGTAAGGATACGCAGTATTTT
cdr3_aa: CASSPRASGSKDTQYF

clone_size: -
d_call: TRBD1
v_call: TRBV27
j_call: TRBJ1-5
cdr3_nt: TGTGCCAGCAGTTCCTTCGGGACAGGGCGATTAAATCAGCCCCAGCATTTT
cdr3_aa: CASSSFGTGRLNQPQHF

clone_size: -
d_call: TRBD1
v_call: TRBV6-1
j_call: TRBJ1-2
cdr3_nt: TGTGCCAGCAGTGGGGACCGGGGGACAGGGCGTAACTATGGCTACACCTTC
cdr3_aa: CASSGDRGTGRNYGYTF

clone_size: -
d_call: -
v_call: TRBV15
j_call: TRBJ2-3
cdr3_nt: TGTGCCACCAGCTCCCTCGGAAAGGGTCGGTATTTT
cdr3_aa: CATSSLGKGRYF

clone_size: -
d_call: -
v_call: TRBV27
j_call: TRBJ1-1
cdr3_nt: TGTGCCAGCAGTGCACAGAGAAACACTGAAGCTTTCTTT
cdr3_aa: CASSAQRNTEAFF

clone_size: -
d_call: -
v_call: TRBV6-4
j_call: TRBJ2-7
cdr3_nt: TGTGCCAGCAGTGACTCGGCCGGGGGCTCCTACGAGCAGTACTTC
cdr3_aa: CASSDSAGGSYEQYF

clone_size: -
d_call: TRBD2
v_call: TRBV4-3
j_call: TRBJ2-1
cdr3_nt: TGCGCCAGCAGCCACGGACTAGCGGACAGCTCCTACAATGAGCAGTTCTTC
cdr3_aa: CASSHGLADSSYNEQFF

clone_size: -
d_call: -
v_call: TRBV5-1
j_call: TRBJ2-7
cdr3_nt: TGCGCCAGCAGCCCCCGCAGCCTATACGAGCAGTACTTC
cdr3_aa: CASSPRSLYEQYF

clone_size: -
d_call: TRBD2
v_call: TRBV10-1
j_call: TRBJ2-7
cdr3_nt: TGCGCCAGCAGTGAGCCCCCGCGGGGACTAGCGGGAGCCCCCGGCTATTTGGACTACGAGCAGTACTTC
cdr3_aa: CASSEPPRGLAGAPGYLDYEQYF

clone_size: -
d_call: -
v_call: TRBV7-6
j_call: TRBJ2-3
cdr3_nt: TGTGCCAGCAGCTTAGGGACACCTAGCACAGATACGCAGTATTTT
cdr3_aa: CASSLGTPSTDTQYF

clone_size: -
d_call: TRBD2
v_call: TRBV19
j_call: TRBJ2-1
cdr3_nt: TGTGCCAGTAGTCCAAGAGCGGGGGCCTCCTACAATGAGCAGTTCTTC
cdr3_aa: CASSPRAGASYNEQFF

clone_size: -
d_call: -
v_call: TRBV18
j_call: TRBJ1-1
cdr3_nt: TGTGCCAGCTCACCACGAGAGGGTAGCGGCACTGAAGCTTTCTTT
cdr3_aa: CASSPREGSGTEAFF

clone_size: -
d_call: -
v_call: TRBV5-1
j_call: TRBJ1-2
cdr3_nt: TGCGCCAGCAGCTTAAACTCAGTCCCTAATGGCGGCTACACCTTC
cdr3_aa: CASSLNSVPNGGYTF

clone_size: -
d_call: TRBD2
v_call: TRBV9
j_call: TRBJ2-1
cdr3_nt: TGTGCCAGCAGCGGGGGCCTCGGACTAGCGGGCTACAATGAGCAGTTCTTC
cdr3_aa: CASSGGLGLAGYNEQFF

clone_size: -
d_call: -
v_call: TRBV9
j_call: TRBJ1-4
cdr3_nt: TGCGCCAGCAGCGTAGATAACAGAAATGAAAAACTGTTTTTT
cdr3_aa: CASSVDNRNEKLFF

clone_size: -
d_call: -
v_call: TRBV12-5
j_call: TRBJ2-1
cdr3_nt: TGTGCTAGTGGTTTGGGGAGCTCCTACAATGAGCAGTTCTTC
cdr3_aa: CASGLGSSYNEQFF

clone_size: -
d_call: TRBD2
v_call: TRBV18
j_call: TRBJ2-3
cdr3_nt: TGTGCCAGCCGAACTGGCCTAGCGGGAGTAGATACGCAGTATTTT
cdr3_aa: CASRTGLAGVDTQYF

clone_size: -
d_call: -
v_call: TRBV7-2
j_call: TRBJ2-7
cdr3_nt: TGTGCCAGCAGCCAACGTGGCGGATCCTACGAGCAGTACTTC
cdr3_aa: CASSQRGGSYEQYF